A selection of T cell receptor beta chains follows, all from one sample in a study of cytomegalovirus exposure and HLA in healthy donors. TCRdb's copy holds only in-frame clones and misses some; the assay was immunoSEQ multiplex PCR. The sample shows roughly 180,000 clones, 60% to 80% of them seen only once. Source material: PBMCs. The receptors shown here come from a woman aged 40 to 50 in good health and CMV-seropositive. Each CDR3 is given with its conserved first and last residue. The order of the fields is D gene, clone size, J gene, V gene, CDR3 protein, CDR3 DNA. A D gene is named only where the DNA matches it firmly. A clone size is listed for some rows: how often the clone was seen (once, few, many), or a class if it is expanded.

.,.,TRBJ2-6,TRBV5-1,CASSLTEGAQSGANVLTF,TGCGCCAGCAGCTTGACGGAGGGGGCGCAATCTGGGGCCAACGTCCTGACTTTC
TRBD2,.,TRBJ2-5,TRBV19,CASTKREGLGTQYF,TGTGCCAGTACCAAGCGGGAGGGCCTTGGGACCCAGTACTTC
TRBD2,.,TRBJ2-3,TRBV18,CASSPRQEASGSTDTQYF,TGTGCCAGCTCACCAAGGCAAGAGGCTAGCGGGAGCACAGATACGCAGTATTTT
TRBD2,.,TRBJ2-1,TRBV27,CASSPGLDLNEQFF,TGTGCCAGCAGTCCGGGACTAGACCTCAATGAGCAGTTCTTC
.,.,TRBJ2-1,TRBV6-6,CASSPSGSSYNEQFF,TGTGCCAGCAGCCCCTCGGGGAGCTCCTACAATGAGCAGTTCTTC
TRBD2,.,TRBJ2-7,TRBV4-1,CASSQAGTSATYEQYF,TGCGCCAGCAGCCAAGCAGGGACTAGCGCAACTTACGAGCAGTACTTC
.,once,TRBJ2-2,TRBV6-1,CASSGQGGYFTGELFF,TGTGCCAGCAGTGGCCAAGGCGGGTACTTCACCGGGGAGCTGTTTTTT
.,.,TRBJ2-7,TRBV27,CASSRGTYSYEQYF,TGTGCCAGCAGCCGTGGGACATACTCCTACGAGCAGTACTTC
.,.,TRBJ2-3,TRBV30,CAWTRRGSTDTQYF,TGTGCCTGGACCCGTAGAGGGAGCACAGATACGCAGTATTTT
.,.,TRBJ2-7,TRBV19,CASSIGLNEQYF,TGTGCCAGTAGTATTGGACTGAACGAGCAGTACTTC
.,.,TRBJ2-7,TRBV27,CASSFYASSYEQYF,TGTGCCAGCAGTTTTTACGCCAGCTCCTACGAGCAGTACTTC
TRBD1,few,TRBJ2-5,TRBV19,CASSMTDRGSTETQYF,TGTGCCAGTAGTATGACGGACAGGGGTTCCACAGAGACCCAGTACTTC
TRBD2,.,TRBJ2-1,TRBV27,CASSPRVAGNNEQFF,TGTGCCAGCAGTCCCCGGGTAGCGGGAAACAATGAGCAGTTCTTC
TRBD2,.,TRBJ2-1,TRBV9,CASSTTSGRNEQFF,TGTGCCAGCAGCACAACTAGCGGGAGGAACGAGCAGTTCTTC
TRBD1,.,TRBJ1-1,TRBV28,CASTRTGGFRTEAFF,TGTGCCAGCACTAGGACAGGGGGCTTTCGCACTGAAGCTTTCTTT
.,.,TRBJ2-3,TRBV7-8,CASSLGNRGADTQYF,TGTGCCAGCAGCTTAGGTAACCGGGGAGCAGATACGCAGTATTTT
TRBD2,once,TRBJ2-7,TRBV7-8,CASSLSRTSGSYEQYF,TGTGCCAGCAGCCTTAGTCGGACTAGCGGCTCCTACGAGCAGTACTTC
TRBD2,.,TRBJ2-7,TRBV7-2,CASSLVAGGSRSYEQYF,TGTGCCAGCAGCTTAGTAGCGGGAGGGTCCCGTTCCTACGAGCAGTACTTC
TRBD1,once,TRBJ2-7,TRBV5-1,CASSRGGTGPYEQYF,TGCGCCAGCAGCCGAGGCGGGACAGGTCCCTACGAGCAGTACTTC
.,.,TRBJ2-1,TRBV28,CASSQMSSYNEQFF,TGTGCCAGCAGCCAAATGAGCTCCTACAATGAGCAGTTCTTC
.,.,TRBJ2-5,TRBV7-7,CASSRTGISQETQYF,TGTGCTAGCAGTCGAACAGGAATATCGCAAGAGACCCAGTACTTC
.,.,TRBJ1-1,TRBV2,CASNGIVAANTEAFF,TGTGCCAGCAACGGCATCGTAGCCGCGAACACCGAAGCTTTCTTT
TRBD1,.,TRBJ2-3,TRBV2,CASSLGQGRTDTQYF,TGTGCCAGCAGCCTGGGACAGGGGCGCACAGATACGCAGTATTTT
TRBD2,.,TRBJ2-7,TRBV7-2,CASSWRLAGDAEQYF,TGTGCCAGCAGCTGGAGACTAGCGGGAGATGCCGAGCAGTACTTC
.,.,TRBJ2-7,TRBV4-2,CASSHPGGDLYEQYF,TGTGCCAGCAGCCACCCCGGAGGGGACCTCTACGAGCAGTACTTC
TRBD1,.,TRBJ2-3,TRBV28,CASSSGGSDTDTQYF,TGTGCCAGCAGCTCAGGGGGCTCTGACACAGATACGCAGTATTTT
.,.,TRBJ2-7,TRBV7-8,CASSPDRVHEQYF,TGTGCCAGCAGCCCGGATCGGGTCCACGAGCAGTACTTC
.,few,TRBJ2-1,TRBV7-2,CASSFTSGPYNEQFF,TGTGCCAGCAGCTTTACCAGCGGGCCCTACAATGAGCAGTTCTTC
.,.,TRBJ2-7,TRBV28,CASSVPAYEQYF,TGTGCCAGCAGTGTCCCAGCCTACGAGCAGTACTTC
TRBD1,once,TRBJ1-1,TRBV6-1,CASIWTGPNTEAFF,TGTGCCAGCATATGGACAGGGCCCAACACTGAAGCTTTCTTT
.,.,TRBJ1-4,TRBV28,CASSTQGTNEKLFF,TGTGCCAGCAGTACTCAGGGAACTAATGAAAAACTGTTTTTT
TRBD1,.,TRBJ2-1,TRBV5-4,CASSTKTGWAAHEQFF,TGTGCCAGCAGCACCAAGACAGGGTGGGCTGCCCATGAGCAGTTCTTC
.,.,TRBJ2-5,TRBV7-7,CASSLAYFETQYF,TGTGCTAGCAGCTTAGCCTATTTTGAGACCCAGTACTTC
.,.,TRBJ2-1,TRBV12-2,CASRCSGEAFRNEQFF,TGTGCAAGTCGCTGTAGCGGAGAGGCGTTTCGGAATGAGCAGTTCTTC
.,few,TRBJ2-1,TRBV28,CASRGGPYNEQFF,TGTGCCAGCAGGGGGGGGCCCTACAATGAGCAGTTCTTC
TRBD2,.,TRBJ2-3,TRBV6-1,CASSELLGLATDTQYF,TGTGCCAGCAGTGAGTTATTGGGACTAGCTACAGATACGCAGTATTTT
.,.,TRBJ2-2,TRBV7-3,CASMSTGELFF,TGTGCCAGCATGAGCACCGGGGAGCTGTTTTTT
TRBD1,.,TRBJ1-1,TRBV30,CAWSRMGQGLTEAFF,TGTGCCTGGAGTCGAATGGGACAGGGGTTGACTGAAGCTTTCTTT
TRBD2,.,TRBJ2-7,TRBV7-9,CASSVMTGGMPYEQYF,TGTGCCAGCAGCGTTATGACCGGGGGGATGCCCTACGAGCAGTACTTC
.,.,TRBJ2-7,TRBV7-9,CASSLASTPYEQYF,TGTGCCAGCAGCTTAGCCAGTACCCCCTACGAGCAGTACTTC
TRBD1,few,TRBJ2-2,TRBV14,CASSQDTGQGISFAGELFF,TGTGCCAGCAGCCAAGATACGGGACAGGGGATAAGTTTCGCCGGGGAGCTGTTTTTT
.,.,TRBJ2-1,TRBV7-9,CATRPPGWNEQFF,TGTGCCACCAGACCCCCCGGGTGGAATGAGCAGTTCTTC
.,few,TRBJ2-5,TRBV4-2,CASSQDRPRETQYF,TGTGCCAGCAGCCAAGACCGACCGCGGGAGACCCAGTACTTC
TRBD2,.,TRBJ2-6,TRBV7-3,CASSRPGLAPSGANVLTF,TGTGCCAGCAGCCGACCGGGACTAGCTCCCTCTGGGGCCAACGTCCTGACTTTC
.,.,TRBJ2-1,TRBV2,CASSEPGRRDEQFF,TGTGCCAGCAGTGAACCAGGGAGGCGGGATGAGCAGTTCTTC
.,.,TRBJ2-3,TRBV11-2,CASSLDDRTSTDTQYF,TGTGCCAGCAGCTTAGATGACAGGACTAGCACAGATACGCAGTATTTT
.,.,TRBJ1-2,TRBV6-5,CASREGAYHGYTF,TGTGCCAGCAGGGAAGGGGCTTATCATGGCTACACCTTC
.,.,TRBJ2-2,TRBV11-2,CASSLEQGSNTGELFF,TGTGCCAGCAGCTTAGAGCAGGGCTCGAACACCGGGGAGCTGTTTTTT
TRBD1,few,TRBJ1-4,TRBV2,CASRETGVTNEKLFF,TGTGCCAGCAGAGAAACAGGGGTAACTAATGAAAAACTGTTTTTT
.,once,TRBJ2-7,TRBV30,CAWSVLEGYEQYF,TGTGCCTGGAGTGTACTAGAAGGCTACGAGCAGTACTTC
.,once,TRBJ2-7,TRBV18,CASSPNRGGNEQYF,TGTGCCAGCTCACCGAACAGGGGAGGAAACGAGCAGTACTTC
TRBD2,.,TRBJ2-1,TRBV7-3,CASRPGGAGGNEQFF,TGTGCCAGCAGACCCGGAGGGGCGGGAGGCAATGAGCAGTTCTTC
.,.,TRBJ2-1,TRBV2,CASSGTVNEQFF,TGTGCCAGCAGTGGGACAGTCAATGAGCAGTTCTTC
.,.,TRBJ2-1,TRBV11-2,CASSLPTGTHVTHEQFF,TGTGCCAGCAGCTTACCGACAGGTACCCACGTTACTCATGAGCAGTTCTTC